The 9 T cell receptor beta chains listed next were all sequenced from one sample in a study of blood T cell repertoires in COVID-19. Data came from immunoSEQ multiplex PCR; TCRdb stores just in-frame clones and leaves some out. Of roughly 120,000 clones listed, roughly nine tenths are singletons. The sequencing input was peripheral blood. These receptors all stem from a human donor in a cohort sampled during active COVID-19.

The J gene is TRBJ1-2, the V gene TRBV6-2 or TRBV6-3, with TRBD1 matching 7 bases. Germline values: CDR1 MNHEY, CDR2 SVGEGT. The CDR3 spans 14 residues. The junction had 5 bases not matched to a gene; V was cut back by 0 bases and J by 7 bases. The CDR3 is CASSYSRGAGGYTF. CDR3 DNA sequence: TGTGCCAGCAGTTACTCCAGGGGGGCCGGTGGCTACACCTTC.

V and J are TRBV19 and TRBJ1-5; TRBD1 aligns across 10 bases. V was pared by 6 bases and J by 2 bases, with 16 bases of the junction left unmatched. Germline values: CDR1 LNHDA, CDR2 SQIVND (reference sequence). This CDR3 has 19 amino acids. CDR3 sequence (DNA): TGTGCCAGTAGGAATCAGGGACAGGGGCCAGGGTGGGGCAATCAGCCCCAGCATTTT. This translates into CASRNQGQGPGWGNQPQHF.

This sequence joins TRBV6-4 and TRBJ2-2; 14 bases agree with TRBD2. This CDR3 spans 15 amino acids. V lost 4 bases to trimming and J lost 6 bases; unmatched junction nucleotides: 1. CDR1 and CDR2 (germline): MRHNA, SNTAGT. This chain's CDR3 is CASSGTSGRSGELFF. DNA for the CDR3: TGTGCCAGCAGTGGGACTAGCGGGAGGTCCGGGGAGCTGTTTTTT.

The CDR3 reads CASSPRTGTGGYTF. As DNA, the CDR3 is TGTGCCAGCAGCCCTAGGACAGGGACTGGCGGCTACACCTTC. The J gene is TRBJ1-2, the V gene TRBV6-6; 8 positions match TRBD1. The V segment lost 6 bases and the J segment 8 bases; nucleotides outside the gene matches: 11. The CDR3 contains 14 residues. Germline CDR1 reads MNHNY; CDR2 reads SVGAGI (reference sequence).

This clone was counted once. This chain joins TRBV3-1 (or the pseudogene TRBV3-2) and TRBJ1-4, with D perhaps TRBD1 (5 bases). The germline V and J ends were trimmed by 4 bases and 4 bases, with 10 bases remaining between them. CDR1 and CDR2 (germline): LGHDT, YNNKEL (reference sequence). The CDR3 totals 14 residues. CDR3 residues: CASSLGQDNEKLFF. The CDR3 DNA reads as TGTGCCAGCAGCCTCGGACAAGATAATGAAAAACTGTTTTTT.

V usage is TRBV18 and J usage is TRBJ2-1; TRBD2 agrees at 13 bases. Germline loops: CDR1 KGHSH, CDR2 LQKENI. Trimming took 3 bases from V and 4 from J; bases not matched to a gene: 6. This CDR3 has 17 amino acids. For the CDR3, the DNA is TGTGCCAGCTCACCCCTTACTAGCGGGGGGGGATACAATGAGCAGTTCTTC. It is translated as CASSPLTSGGGYNEQFF.

This chain joins TRBV9 and TRBJ2-5; 8 bases align to TRBD1. The V gene end was trimmed by 4 bases and the J gene end by 2 bases; junction bases not matched to a gene: 10. CDR1 and CDR2 (germline): SGDLS, YYNGEE. This CDR3 is 16 amino acids long. The CDR3: CASSLSGGVGQETQYF. The CDR3 DNA sequence: TGTGCCAGCAGCCTCTCAGGGGGCGTAGGACAAGAGACCCAGTACTTC.

V usage is TRBV6-5 and J usage is TRBJ2-7, with a weak D call TRBD2 (5 bases). This CDR3 has 12 amino acids. V lost 10 bases and J 5 bases, leaving 15 bases between the germline ends. The germline gives CDR1 MNHEY, CDR2 SVGAGI. CDR3 coding DNA: TGTGCCACCCGGATCGCGGGTAACGAGCAGTACTTC. Amino acids: CATRIAGNEQYF.

The chain links TRBV5-1 to TRBJ2-1, with D perhaps matching TRBD1 (6 bases). V lost 6 bases, J lost 9 bases, and 16 bases lay in between. The CDR3 contains 13 residues. CDR1 is SGHRS and CDR2 is YFSETQ in the germline V gene. CDR3 sequence reads: CASNSQGQSEQFF. CDR3 DNA sequence: TGCGCCAGCAACTCACAGGGTCAGAGTGAGCAGTTCTTC.